This T cell receptor beta chain was sequenced in a study of cytomegalovirus exposure and HLA in healthy donors. Researchers ran the PCR with 60 Vbeta and 13 Jbeta primers. The table came from immunoSEQ multiplex PCR; TCRdb's copy has only in-frame clones and leaves some out. The table records 150,000 or so clones, roughly 79% of them present only once. This CDR3 has 14 residues. CDR1 SGHRS and CDR2 YFSETQ come from the germline V gene. Study outcomes and limitations: Further analysis, carried out later, found HLA-associated TCR beta chains more clonally expanded than equally common other chains. In a later analysis, across HLA loci, associated TCR counts were highest for DRB1, lowest for HLA-C. Among TCR beta chains, those listed as cytomegalovirus-associated numbered some 170. A missense variant in DCLRE1C was later tied to TCR beta V- and J-gene trimming.

Remarks on this clone: What it binds is not known. Its ends do not fully match the called genes, so a read error is possible.

The receptor was isolated from a man between 18 and 29 years old in good health and CMV-seronegative. Sequenced input: PBMCs. The V call is TRBV5-1, the J call TRBJ2-3; 9 bases are a match to TRBD1. The CDR3 nucleotides are TGCGCCACCTCGTTGGGACAGGGAACAGATACGCAATATTTT. Protein sequence: CATSLGQGTDTQYF.